These 24 T cell receptor beta chains came from one sample sequenced in a study of blood T cell repertoires in COVID-19. Using immunoSEQ multiplex PCR, the repertoire was profiled, and TCRdb retains in-frame clones only, with some absent. The sample records around 220,000 clones, more than 85% being singletons. The sequenced sample was peripheral blood. The source of these receptors is a middle-aged man with active or convalescent COVID-19.

The chain employs TRBV19 and TRBJ1-2; D remains ambiguous. Trimming left V 1 base short and J 4 bases short, with 7 bases between. The germline V gene encodes CDR1 LNHDA and CDR2 SQIVND (reference sequence). The CDR3 covers 13 residues. This CDR3 is CASSIGPIYGYTF. The CDR3 nucleotides are TGTGCCAGTAGTATAGGGCCGATCTATGGCTACACCTTC.

The chain combines TRBV7-2 with TRBJ1-4; 7 bases map to TRBD1. V trimming: 4 bases; J trimming: 6 bases; junction bases outside the gene matches: 2. This CDR3 spans 13 amino acids. Germline CDR1 and CDR2: SGHTA and FQGNSA. CDR3 loop: CASSYGTDEKLFF. The CDR3 nucleotides read TGTGCCAGCAGCTACGGGACAGATGAAAAACTGTTTTTT.

The chain recombines TRBV6-6 with TRBJ2-3, with D possibly matching TRBD2 (6 bases). Trimming removed 0 bases at V and 4 bases at J, with 14 bases between. This CDR3 is 16 amino acids long. Germline CDR1 MNHNY, CDR2 SVGAGI (reference sequence). In DNA form, the CDR3 reads TGTGCCAGCAGTTACTCGAACGGGAGTCCCCCAGATACGCAGTATTTT. Translating it yields CASSYSNGSPPDTQYF.

The chain joins TRBV3-1 (or the pseudogene TRBV3-2) to TRBJ2-5; 7 nucleotides match TRBD2. V dropped 4 bases and J dropped 5; count of bases not matched to a gene: 4. The germline V gene encodes CDR1 LGHDT and CDR2 YNNKEL (reference sequence). The CDR3 sequence is 13 residues long. CDR3 region: CASSRTRRETQYF. CDR3 DNA sequence: TGTGCCAGCAGCCGGACTAGGAGGGAGACCCAGTACTTC.

The rearrangement uses TRBV10-1 and TRBJ2-3; 7 bases line up with TRBD2. J gave up 0 bases and V 2 bases, and 5 bases lay outside the gene matches. The CDR3 sequence is 16 residues long. The germline CDR1 and CDR2 sequences are WNHNN and SYGVQD (reference sequence). CDR3 bases: TGCGCCAGCAGTGAGAAGTGGGGGGGTAGCACAGATACGCAGTATTTT. Translation: CASSEKWGGSTDTQYF.

The rearrangement uses TRBV2 and TRBJ1-1; D perhaps matches TRBD1 (6 bases). V was clipped by 1 base and J by 0 bases, with 9 bases between them. The CDR3 is 15 amino acids. Per the germline V gene, CDR1 is SNHLY and CDR2 is FYNNEI. This CDR3 reads CASSEEDRMNTEAFF. CDR3 nucleotide sequence: TGTGCCAGCAGTGAAGAAGACAGGATGAACACTGAAGCTTTCTTT.

This chain connects TRBV27 to TRBJ2-7; a possible D gene is TRBD2 (5 bases). Trimming stripped 3 bases from V and 3 bases from J, with 15 bases between. CDR3 length: 15 amino acids. Germline assignment: CDR1 MNHEY and CDR2 SMNVEV (reference sequence). CDR3 in DNA: TGTGCCAGCAGTTTTGGAGGAACTACGCTCTACGAGCAGTACTTC. It yields the protein CASSFGGTTLYEQYF.

V and J are TRBV28 and TRBJ1-2, with 8 bases matching TRBD1. This CDR3 is built from 14 residues. The germline V gene encodes CDR1 MDHEN and CDR2 SYDVKM. The junction had 6 bases not matched to a gene; V was cut back by 5 bases and J by 4 bases. The CDR3 sequence: CASSPGQGPYGYTF. The CDR3 DNA follows: TGTGCCAGCAGTCCCGGACAGGGCCCCTATGGCTACACCTTC.

To note about this clone: Other nucleotide sequences in the sample specify the same CDR3. The V and J genes are TRBV5-1 and TRBJ2-1; D is unclear. The CDR3 sequence is 13 residues long. CDR1 SGHRS and CDR2 YFSETQ come from the germline V gene. Trimming cost V 2 bases and J 0 bases, with 3 bases left between them. As DNA, the CDR3 is TGCGCCAGCAGCTTATACTCCTACAATGAGCAGTTCTTC. Protein sequence: CASSLYSYNEQFF.

The chain links TRBV5-1 to TRBJ1-6; D gene ambiguous. The CDR3 spans 16 residues. V was trimmed by 1 base and J by 0 bases, leaving 8 bases between them. Germline V lookup: CDR1 SGHRS, CDR2 YFSETQ. The CDR3 bases are TGCGCCAGCAGCTTGCGGCCAGGCTCCTATAATTCACCCCTCCACTTT. This sequence encodes CASSLRPGSYNSPLHF.

The gene calls are TRBV6-5 and TRBJ2-1, with a weak D call TRBD2 (6 bases). Germline CDR1 and CDR2: MNHEY and SVGAGI. The CDR3 has 16 amino acids. V gave up 2 bases and J gave up 4 bases, with 15 bases separating them. This CDR3 is CASSYDLAGPYNEQFF. For the CDR3, the DNA is TGTGCCAGCAGTTACGATCTGGCGGGACCGTACAATGAGCAGTTCTTC.

The chain is built from TRBV6-5 and TRBJ2-1; TRBD2 agrees at 8 bases. The length of the CDR3 is 16 residues. The trim removed 0 bases at V and 9 bases at J, leaving 10 bases unmatched. CDR1 is MNHEY, CDR2 SVGAGI, per germline. CDR3 protein: CASSYSISGRGIEQFF. The CDR3 DNA reads as TGTGCCAGCAGTTACTCGATAAGCGGGAGAGGAATTGAGCAGTTCTTC.

The chain joins TRBV6-5 to TRBJ2-7; 10 bases are shared with TRBD1. The germline V gene has CDR1 MNHEY and CDR2 SVGAGI. V lost 5 bases, J lost 2 bases, and 6 bases stayed unmatched. The CDR3 consists of 15 residues. The CDR3 coding sequence is TGTGCCAGCAGTCTCCGACAGGGGGCCGCCTACGAGCAGTACTTC. Translation gives CASSLRQGAAYEQYF.

The chain recombines TRBV29-1 with TRBJ1-6; 10 positions agree with TRBD1. The germline CDR1 and CDR2 sequences are SQVTM and ANQGSEA. CDR3 size: 13 residues. The ends lost 6 bases at V and 10 bases at J; junction bases unmatched: 6. This CDR3 reads CSVGGTGDSPLHF. CDR3 in DNA: TGCAGCGTAGGGGGGACAGGGGACTCACCCCTCCACTTT.

The chain joins TRBV9 to TRBJ1-4, with D unresolved. This CDR3 is 16 amino acids long. Germline-derived CDR1 and CDR2 are SGDLS and YYNGEE. V lost 1 base, J lost 0 bases, and 10 bases lay in between. This CDR3 is CASSVTPSATNEKLFF. Here the CDR3 DNA reads TGTGCCAGCAGCGTAACCCCTAGCGCAACTAATGAAAAACTGTTTTTT.

V is TRBV5-4 and J is TRBJ1-2; 8 bases map to TRBD1. Germline CDR1 SGHNT, CDR2 YYREEE (reference sequence). This CDR3 is 15 amino acids long. V gave up 4 bases and J gave up 8 bases; unmatched junction bases: 13. The CDR3 loop reads CASSHGQGAPWGYTF. CDR3 nucleotide sequence: TGTGCCAGCAGCCATGGACAGGGCGCCCCGTGGGGCTACACCTTC.

The chain is built from TRBV18 and TRBJ1-1; D remains ambiguous. V lost 6 bases, J lost 1 base, and 15 bases lay in between. This CDR3 spans 15 amino acids. Germline loops: CDR1 KGHSH, CDR2 LQKENI. CDR3 nucleotide sequence: TGTGCCAGCTCCCCCGACACTCCTGGGAACACTGAAGCTTTCTTT. This translates into CASSPDTPGNTEAFF.

This chain connects TRBV5-6 to TRBJ2-2, with 8 bases aligning to TRBD1. Germline loops: CDR1 SGHDT, CDR2 YYEEEE. This CDR3 region has 15 residues. With 2 bases clipped from V and 4 bases from J, the junction kept 4 bases outside the gene matches. The CDR3 nucleotides are TGTGCCAGCAGCTTAACAGGGGGGACCACCGGGGAGCTGTTTTTT. Translated, it gives CASSLTGGTTGELFF.

V usage is TRBV2 and J usage is TRBJ2-7; D unclear. The CDR3 runs 12 residues. V was pared by 6 bases and J by 5 bases, with 11 bases between. Germline lookup yields CDR1 SNHLY and CDR2 FYNNEI. CDR3 bases: TGTGCCAGCAGGGCCGACTGGGACGAGCAGTACTTC. Residues: CASRADWDEQYF.

This clone turned up a few times. The chain carries TRBV4-1 and TRBJ1-3; TRBD1 agrees at 7 bases. From germline, CDR1 is MGHRA and CDR2 YSYEKL. The CDR3 covers 13 residues. V shed 4 bases, J shed 6 bases, and the junction held 3 bases outside the gene matches. The CDR3 loop is CASSPGQPNTIYF. Written as DNA, the CDR3 is TGCGCCAGCAGCCCGGGACAGCCAAACACCATATATTTT.

The chain couples TRBV12-3 or TRBV12-4 to TRBJ2-1, with D unresolved. Trimming cost V 6 bases and J 9 bases, with 12 bases left between them. This CDR3 region has 12 residues. The CDR3 nucleotides read TGTGCCAGCAGGCCAAAGCATGCTGAGCAGTTCTTC. It is translated as CASRPKHAEQFF.

As for this clone: This same CDR3 is encoded by further DNA sequences in the sample. This rearrangement joins TRBV28 to TRBJ2-7; weak D call: TRBD1 (5 bases). The CDR3 contains 13 residues. CDR1 and CDR2 (germline): MDHEN, SYDVKM. V gave up 2 bases and J gave up 2 bases, with 7 bases separating them. The CDR3 sequence: CASSLGRAYEQYF. CDR3 coding DNA: TGTGCCAGCAGTTTAGGCAGGGCCTACGAGCAGTACTTC.

The CDR3 sequence: CATSDSLIWDRGRSIYEQYF. Here the CDR3 DNA reads TGTGCCACCAGTGATTCCCTCATTTGGGACAGGGGGCGGTCTATTTACGAGCAGTACTTC. V and J are TRBV24-1 and TRBJ2-7; TRBD1 agrees at 12 bases. In germline, CDR1 is KGHDR, CDR2 SFDVKD. CDR3 length equals 20 residues. V dropped 2 bases and J dropped 4; count of bases not matched to a gene: 17.

This clone was detected only once. The chain is built from TRBV19 and TRBJ2-7; D uncertain. The V end lost 5 bases, the J end lost 6 bases, and 11 bases lay between the germline ends. Germline V gene lookup returns CDR1 LNHDA and CDR2 SQIVND (reference sequence). This CDR3 spans 12 amino acids. CDR3 bases: TGTGCCAGTAGTCTCCGACCAGGCGAGCAGTACTTC. Amino acids: CASSLRPGEQYF.